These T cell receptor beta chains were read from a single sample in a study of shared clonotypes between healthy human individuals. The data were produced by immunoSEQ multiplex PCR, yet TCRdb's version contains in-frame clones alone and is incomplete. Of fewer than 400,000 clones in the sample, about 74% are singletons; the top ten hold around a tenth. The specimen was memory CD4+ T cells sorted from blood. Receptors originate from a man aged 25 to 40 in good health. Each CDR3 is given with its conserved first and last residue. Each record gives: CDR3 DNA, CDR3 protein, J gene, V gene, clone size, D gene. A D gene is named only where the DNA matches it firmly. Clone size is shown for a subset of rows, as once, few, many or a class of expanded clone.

cdr3_nt: TGTGCCATCAGTGTGGGCTTTGAGTCTCTGAATAACCGGGAGACCCAGTACTTC
cdr3_aa: CAISVGFESLNNRETQYF
j_call: TRBJ2-5
v_call: TRBV10-3
clone_size: .
d_call: .

cdr3_nt: TGCAGCGGAGGGACAGGAAGGAGTGCTGGCTACACCTTC
cdr3_aa: CSGGTGRSAGYTF
j_call: TRBJ1-2
v_call: TRBV29-1
clone_size: once
d_call: TRBD1

cdr3_nt: TGCGCCAGCAGCCAAGCAGCGGGACTCCTCACAGATACGCAGTATTTT
cdr3_aa: CASSQAAGLLTDTQYF
j_call: TRBJ2-3
v_call: TRBV4-3
clone_size: .
d_call: TRBD2

cdr3_nt: TGTGCCACCAGCAGAAGCCGGGACAGCCACCTTAAACTGTTTTTT
cdr3_aa: CATSRSRDSHLKLFF
j_call: TRBJ1-4
v_call: TRBV15
clone_size: .
d_call: TRBD1

cdr3_nt: TGTGCCAGCAGCTGGCAGGGAATTCGCGAGCAGTACTTC
cdr3_aa: CASSWQGIREQYF
j_call: TRBJ2-7
v_call: TRBV5-5
clone_size: once
d_call: .

cdr3_nt: TGTGCCAGCAGCTTATCTAGAAACAATGAGCAGTTCTTC
cdr3_aa: CASSLSRNNEQFF
j_call: TRBJ2-1
v_call: TRBV7-7
clone_size: .
d_call: .

cdr3_nt: TGTGCCAGCACCGGGAGGATATTCTACGAGCAGTACTTC
cdr3_aa: CASTGRIFYEQYF
j_call: TRBJ2-7
v_call: TRBV6-1
clone_size: .
d_call: TRBD2

cdr3_nt: TGTGCCAGCAGTACGACAGGGGCCGGCTCCTACAATGAGCAGTTCTTC
cdr3_aa: CASSTTGAGSYNEQFF
j_call: TRBJ2-1
v_call: TRBV6-6
clone_size: .
d_call: TRBD1

cdr3_nt: TGTGCCAGCAGCCCGACAGATCCCACACCCTATGGCTACACCTTC
cdr3_aa: CASSPTDPTPYGYTF
j_call: TRBJ1-2
v_call: TRBV2
clone_size: few
d_call: .

cdr3_nt: TGCACCAGCAGCCACCGAGCGGGAGGACCCTTTTTGACAGATACGCAGTATTTT
cdr3_aa: CTSSHRAGGPFLTDTQYF
j_call: TRBJ2-3
v_call: TRBV1
clone_size: .
d_call: .

cdr3_nt: TGCAGCGTGGCACCGGGACAGGGGGCACGAGAGACCCAGTACTTC
cdr3_aa: CSVAPGQGARETQYF
j_call: TRBJ2-5
v_call: TRBV29-1
clone_size: .
d_call: TRBD1

cdr3_nt: TGTGCCAGCAGCTTGAGAGGATCCCTCTATGGCTACACCTTC
cdr3_aa: CASSLRGSLYGYTF
j_call: TRBJ1-2
v_call: TRBV5-5
clone_size: .
d_call: .

cdr3_nt: TGTGCCAGCAGTTTCACGACAGGGGGCTACGAGCAGTACTTC
cdr3_aa: CASSFTTGGYEQYF
j_call: TRBJ2-7
v_call: TRBV27
clone_size: .
d_call: TRBD1

cdr3_nt: TGTGCCTGGAGTGTCTGGACTAGCGGGCTAAGTAATAAAAACACCGGGGAGCTGTTTTTT
cdr3_aa: CAWSVWTSGLSNKNTGELFF
j_call: TRBJ2-2
v_call: TRBV30
clone_size: few
d_call: TRBD2

cdr3_nt: TGCAGCGGCCGACAGGGACCCTATGGCTACACCTTC
cdr3_aa: CSGRQGPYGYTF
j_call: TRBJ1-2
v_call: TRBV29-1
clone_size: .
d_call: TRBD1

cdr3_nt: TGTGCCAGCAGTGAAGCGCGCGACAGCCCCAATCAGCCCCAGCATTTT
cdr3_aa: CASSEARDSPNQPQHF
j_call: TRBJ1-5
v_call: TRBV6-1
clone_size: .
d_call: .

cdr3_nt: TGTGCCAGCATAAAAACTGGAAACACCATATATTTT
cdr3_aa: CASIKTGNTIYF
j_call: TRBJ1-3
v_call: TRBV2
clone_size: many
d_call: .

cdr3_nt: TGTGCCTGGCGTCGCGGGATGAGCACAGATACGCAGTATTTT
cdr3_aa: CAWRRGMSTDTQYF
j_call: TRBJ2-3
v_call: TRBV30
clone_size: few
d_call: .

cdr3_nt: TGTGCCAGCAGCTTGGGGGAGGATCAGCCCCAGCATTTT
cdr3_aa: CASSLGEDQPQHF
j_call: TRBJ1-5
v_call: TRBV5-5
clone_size: few
d_call: .

cdr3_nt: TGTGCCTGGGGGACAGGGGGCGATCAGCCCCAGCATTTT
cdr3_aa: CAWGTGGDQPQHF
j_call: TRBJ1-5
v_call: TRBV30
clone_size: once
d_call: TRBD1

cdr3_nt: TGTGCCAGCACCCAGGGGGACAGAGCTGGGACAGATACGCAGTATTTT
cdr3_aa: CASTQGDRAGTDTQYF
j_call: TRBJ2-3
v_call: TRBV6-6
clone_size: .
d_call: TRBD1

cdr3_nt: TGTGCCCGCGATTTTCGGCGGGGTCAAGAGACCCAGTACTTC
cdr3_aa: CARDFRRGQETQYF
j_call: TRBJ2-5
v_call: TRBV6-9
clone_size: .
d_call: .

cdr3_nt: TGTGCCAGCAGCATCGAAAACACAGATACGCAGTATTTT
cdr3_aa: CASSIENTDTQYF
j_call: TRBJ2-3
v_call: TRBV7-6
clone_size: .
d_call: .

cdr3_nt: TGTGCCAGCAGCCCTCGTGCGGGCAGGGACCGACAAGAGACCCAGTACTTC
cdr3_aa: CASSPRAGRDRQETQYF
j_call: TRBJ2-5
v_call: TRBV7-8
clone_size: few
d_call: .

cdr3_nt: TGTGCCAGCATCACCCAAGGACCGGGGGGAAGGGACGAGCAGTACTTC
cdr3_aa: CASITQGPGGRDEQYF
j_call: TRBJ2-7
v_call: TRBV6-6
clone_size: .
d_call: TRBD2

cdr3_nt: TGCAGCGTTGAGAGGGCCCCGGCCCAGTACTTC
cdr3_aa: CSVERAPAQYF
j_call: TRBJ2-5
v_call: TRBV29-1
clone_size: .
d_call: .

cdr3_nt: TGTGCCAGCAGCAAGATTTCACCGGGAGTCTGGTACGAGCAGTACTTC
cdr3_aa: CASSKISPGVWYEQYF
j_call: TRBJ2-7
v_call: TRBV7-2
clone_size: .
d_call: .

cdr3_nt: TGTGCCAGCAGGGCCTCCGGGACAGGGGTGGGCTACACCTTC
cdr3_aa: CASRASGTGVGYTF
j_call: TRBJ1-2
v_call: TRBV7-9
clone_size: .
d_call: TRBD1

cdr3_nt: TGCGCCAGCGCTACCCAGGGAGCCGACATACACACCGGGGAGCTGTTTTTT
cdr3_aa: CASATQGADIHTGELFF
j_call: TRBJ2-2
v_call: TRBV5-1
clone_size: .
d_call: .

cdr3_nt: TGTGCCAGCAGTTTGGGACTAGGCGGTACGCAGTATTTT
cdr3_aa: CASSLGLGGTQYF
j_call: TRBJ2-3
v_call: TRBV28
clone_size: .
d_call: TRBD2

cdr3_nt: TGTGCCAGCAGCGCCGTGGTGGGGGACGGCTACACCTTC
cdr3_aa: CASSAVVGDGYTF
j_call: TRBJ1-2
v_call: TRBV7-6
clone_size: .
d_call: .

cdr3_nt: TGTGCCAGCAGCTTAGACGTCGGGGCCGCTCACGACGAGCAGTACTTC
cdr3_aa: CASSLDVGAAHDEQYF
j_call: TRBJ2-7
v_call: TRBV7-9
clone_size: .
d_call: .

cdr3_nt: TGTGCCAGCTCACCCTTAACGAACACTGAAGCTTTCTTT
cdr3_aa: CASSPLTNTEAFF
j_call: TRBJ1-1
v_call: TRBV18
clone_size: .
d_call: .

cdr3_nt: TGTGCCAGCAGCTTAGAAGCTACCGGGGAGCTGTTTTTT
cdr3_aa: CASSLEATGELFF
j_call: TRBJ2-2
v_call: TRBV11-3
clone_size: .
d_call: .

cdr3_nt: TGTGCCACCAGCAGAGATCTCCTAGCCTACGAGCAGTACTTC
cdr3_aa: CATSRDLLAYEQYF
j_call: TRBJ2-7
v_call: TRBV15
clone_size: .
d_call: .

cdr3_nt: TGTGCCAGCAGCCCCCGGACTAGCGGGACCGACACAGATACGCAGTATTTT
cdr3_aa: CASSPRTSGTDTDTQYF
j_call: TRBJ2-3
v_call: TRBV7-9
clone_size: .
d_call: TRBD2

cdr3_nt: TGTGCCAGCAGCCCCGGACGGGGCAATCAGCCCCAGCATTTT
cdr3_aa: CASSPGRGNQPQHF
j_call: TRBJ1-5
v_call: TRBV7-2
clone_size: .
d_call: .